The rows below give T cell receptor beta chains drawn from one sample of a study of post-analysis software for immune sequencing data. One entry per CDR3 protein, called by TCRdb with MiXCR from the PCR reads. The table includes about 820,000 distinct CDR3 sequences, 53% detected once. Sequences were obtained from blood. These receptors all come from a girl aged 10 to 17 with multiple sclerosis. The conserved cysteine and the conserved F or W are not part of the CDR3 here. D genes are given only for firm matches.

d_call	v_call	j_call	cdr3_aa
TRBD1	TRBV6-5	TRBJ2-7	ASSSVGQGAYEQY
TRBD1	TRBV5-1	TRBJ1-1	ASSRDRAYTEAF
.	TRBV29-1	TRBJ2-3	SVEDRMVTQSDTQY
.	TRBV29-1	TRBJ2-3	SVVSGADTQY
.	TRBV4-1	TRBJ2-7	ASSQEVVAPYPEQY
.	TRBV30	TRBJ1-2	AWTGTPRSGYT
TRBD2	TRBV7-6	TRBJ2-1	ASSPDGRASNEQF
TRBD1	TRBV7-3	TRBJ1-2	ASATGNNYGYT
.	TRBV28	TRBJ2-4	ASRTWRVQAKNIQY
.	TRBV20-1	TRBJ1-1	SANLGRNTEAF
.	TRBV29-1	TRBJ2-5	SVVRQGETQY
TRBD2	TRBV7-2	TRBJ2-3	ASSWATSGGVFTDTQY
.	TRBV7-9	TRBJ1-2	ASHIDRSLYGYT
.	TRBV7-6	TRBJ2-3	ASSLGGDVTDTQY
.	TRBV20-1	.	SARSPWNGGETQY
TRBD2	TRBV6-5	.	ASSYRLAGGRYNEQY
TRBD1	TRBV7-2	TRBJ1-5	ASSTLGTGVQPQH
TRBD2	TRBV14	.	ASSLRLAGGDEQY
.	TRBV6-5	TRBJ1-1	ASSYSYAGWTEAF
.	TRBV7-8	TRBJ1-6	ASSLPFGTANNSPLH
.	TRBV20-1	TRBJ2-7	SAYTLNLGPAYEQY
TRBD1	TRBV7-9	TRBJ1-1	ASSLRATGPEAF
.	TRBV28	.	ASSLGRGNIQY
.	TRBV20-1	TRBJ2-7	SASKPTPFSYEQY
.	TRBV5-6	TRBJ1-5	ASSSWGVSEGQPQH
.	TRBV15	TRBJ2-4	ATSRDPPPPENIQY
.	TRBV6-5	TRBJ2-2	ASSAQTRGGELF
TRBD1	TRBV7-6	TRBJ2-7	ASSLMPRGQDVYEQY
.	TRBV13	.	ASSGQGRLETQY
.	TRBV7-8	TRBJ1-1	ASSFSQGTEAF
TRBD2	TRBV5-6	TRBJ2-1	ASSFIQREGDEQF
.	TRBV4-2	TRBJ1-2	ASSQDPRTNYGYT
TRBD1	TRBV29-1	TRBJ2-7	SGGQGSSYEQY
.	TRBV19	TRBJ2-7	ASSSGTISYEQY
.	TRBV12-5	TRBJ2-4	ASVEALGSSKNIQY
TRBD2	TRBV5-5	TRBJ2-1	AVSGVEDNEQF
TRBD1	TRBV27	TRBJ2-2	ASSFPGQSNTGELF
TRBD1	TRBV12-3/TRBV12-4	TRBJ2-1	ASSPRDRAHEQF
.	TRBV7-2	TRBJ1-6	ASSPPRGSPLH
.	TRBV2	TRBJ2-5	ASSEGRALGPQETQY
.	TRBV11-2	TRBJ2-3	ASSRVESRTDTQY
.	TRBV15	TRBJ2-3	ATSRNPLLGLAQY
TRBD2	TRBV6-5	TRBJ2-5	ASRILAGGETQY
.	TRBV12-5	TRBJ2-5	ASGPGVTQSETQY
TRBD1	TRBV20-1	TRBJ2-7	SATDRIKGYEQY
TRBD2	TRBV11-2	TRBJ2-1	ASSPGTSGLSSYNEQF
TRBD2	TRBV20-1	TRBJ2-7	SASYGTSDDEQY
TRBD2	TRBV2	TRBJ2-1	ASSLSGRAPREQF
.	TRBV5-1	TRBJ1-6	ASSTDSYNSPLH
.	TRBV6-6	TRBJ2-7	ASSYSKRTYEQY
.	TRBV12-3/TRBV12-4	TRBJ1-5	ASSFGQNSNQPQH
TRBD2	TRBV4-1	TRBJ2-5	ASSQGTSGRKEEQY
.	TRBV3-1	TRBJ1-5	ASSPTGRYSNQPQH
.	TRBV12-3/TRBV12-4	TRBJ1-2	ASSLKGPEVYGYT
.	TRBV15	TRBJ1-6	ATSRGVLGSPLH